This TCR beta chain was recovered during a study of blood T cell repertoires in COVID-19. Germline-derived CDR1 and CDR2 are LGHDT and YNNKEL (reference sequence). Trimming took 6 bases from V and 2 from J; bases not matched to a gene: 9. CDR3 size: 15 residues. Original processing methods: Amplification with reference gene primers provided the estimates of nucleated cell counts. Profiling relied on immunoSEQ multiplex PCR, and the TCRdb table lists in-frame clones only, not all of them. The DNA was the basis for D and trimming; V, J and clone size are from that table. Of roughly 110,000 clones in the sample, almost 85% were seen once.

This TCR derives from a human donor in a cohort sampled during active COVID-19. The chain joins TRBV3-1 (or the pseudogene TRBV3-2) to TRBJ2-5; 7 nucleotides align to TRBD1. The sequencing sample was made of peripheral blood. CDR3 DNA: TGTGCCAGCAGTCCTCGTCGGGACAGTCAAGAGACCCAGTACTTC. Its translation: CASSPRRDSQETQYF.